Listed below are T cell receptor beta chains from one sample, sequenced in a study of blood T cells in healthy people across ages. TCRdb re-called the 5' RACE reads with MiXCR, one entry per CDR3 protein. The sample lists more than 500,000 distinct CDR3 sequences; approximately 30% were seen once. Material: blood. These receptors were collected from a woman in her 70s in good health. Both conserved end residues are part of each CDR3. D genes are given only for firm matches. Not all rows give a size; the values are once, few, many and, for expanded clones, a class.

TRBJ2-5 TRBD2 TRBV15 . TGTGCCACCAGCAGAGATTTACTAGCGGGGCAAAGAGAGACCCAGTACTTC CATSRDLLAGQRETQYF
TRBJ2-1 TRBD2 TRBV5-1 few TGCGCCAGCAGCTGGACCGGGACTAGCGGGGGTGATGAGCAGTTCTTC CASSWTGTSGGDEQFF
TRBJ1-2 . TRBV29-1 . TGCAGCGTTGACCCGAACTATGGCTACACCTTC CSVDPNYGYTF
TRBJ2-7 . TRBV6-2/TRBV6-3 . TGTGCCAGCAGCCGCACCAGGGGCACTGCGTCCTACGAGCAGTACTTC CASSRTRGTASYEQYF
TRBJ1-4 . TRBV7-2 . TGTGCCAGCAGCTTACGGGCGGCGGAGGGTAGAAATGAAAAACTGTTTTTT CASSLRAAEGRNEKLFF
TRBJ2-7 . TRBV29-1 . TGCAGCGTTGGCAGACTGGGGGCTTTCTCCTACGAGCAGTACTTC CSVGRLGAFSYEQYF
TRBJ2-5 TRBD1 TRBV7-8 few TGTGCCAGCAGCTTAGACAGGGGAACCCAAGAGACCCAGTACTTC CASSLDRGTQETQYF
TRBJ2-5 . TRBV7-3 . TGTGCCAGCAGCTTCAGTCCACAAGAGACCCAGTACTTC CASSFSPQETQYF
TRBJ2-1 . TRBV7-9 . TGTGCCAGCAGCGTCCGGGAGCAGGCTGAGCAGTTCTTC CASSVREQAEQFF
TRBJ1-1 TRBD1 TRBV2 few TGTGCCACCACCATCGGGACAGGGGATGAAGCTTTCTTT CATTIGTGDEAFF
TRBJ2-4 TRBD2 TRBV7-8 few TGTGCCAGCAGCTTAGGGGCTAGCGGGGAAGACATTCAGTACTTC CASSLGASGEDIQYF
TRBJ2-1 . TRBV6-5 few TGTGCCAGCGGGGGGGCCTTAAGTAATGAGCAGTTCTTC CASGGALSNEQFF
TRBJ2-7 . TRBV10-3 . TGTGCCATCAGCGCTAGTGGGACGTCCTCCTACGAGCAGTACTTC CAISASGTSSYEQYF
TRBJ2-6 . TRBV20-1 few TGCAGTGCTACGGACGGCAGTGGGGCCAACGTCCTGACTTTC CSATDGSGANVLTF
TRBJ2-2 . TRBV24-1 many TGTGCCACCAGTGATTTGGGGGCCTTTGGGGAGCTGTTTTTT CATSDLGAFGELFF
TRBJ2-7 TRBD1 TRBV10-3 . TGTGCCATCAATACAGGGGAAAACCACGAGCAGTACTTC CAINTGENHEQYF
TRBJ1-2 . TRBV4-3 . TGCGCCAGCAGCCAAGATCTTGAGCGGGCTGTCTATGGCTACACCTTC CASSQDLERAVYGYTF
TRBJ2-5 . TRBV4-3 few TGCGCCAGCAGCCTAAATGTGGGGGGGGCTGGCGAGACCCAGTACTTC CASSLNVGGAGETQYF
TRBJ1-2 TRBD1 TRBV9 many TGTGCCAGCAGCGTTTCCCCACTCCCGGGACAGGGGGACTATGGCTACACCTTC CASSVSPLPGQGDYGYTF
TRBJ2-1 . TRBV27 few TGTGCCAGCAGTTTCAGGGTAGGGGGAATAAATGAGCAGTTCTTC CASSFRVGGINEQFF